These 16 T cell receptor beta chains share one sample of origin, sequenced in a study of CD8 T cells in ankylosing spondylitis. TCRdb redid the calling of the 5' RACE reads with MiXCR, one entry per CDR3 protein. The table records about 120,000 distinct CDR3 sequences, approximately 14% of them present only once. Material for sequencing was blood, either unsorted or a sorted T cell fraction (not recorded which). The receptor source for this set is a female donor with ankylosing spondylitis or in good health (not recorded which).

The chain uses TRBV7-9 and TRBJ2-5, with TRBD2 matching 8 bases. V lost 5 bases to trimming and J lost 2 bases; unmatched junction nucleotides: 10. This CDR3 has 16 residues. CDR1 is SEHNR, CDR2 FQNEAQ, per germline (reference sequence). The CDR3 DNA is TGTGCCAGCAGCCCATCTGCGGGGGGCCGGCAAGAGACCCAGTACTTC. The encoded protein is CASSPSAGGRQETQYF.

This clonotype was seen more than once but under ten times. This sequence joins TRBV5-1 and TRBJ2-5; D is perhaps TRBD1 (5 bases). The CDR3 sequence is 14 residues long. The ends were cut back, 0 bases at V and 1 base at J, with 7 bases in the middle. Germline V gives CDR1 SGHRS, CDR2 YFSETQ. The CDR3: CASSLVDSQETQYF. CDR3 DNA: TGCGCCAGCAGCTTGGTCGACAGCCAAGAGACCCAGTACTTC.

In this sample, this clonotype turned up many times. V usage is TRBV5-1 and J usage is TRBJ2-7; 7 nucleotides agree with TRBD1. The CDR3 has 15 residues. Germline V gene lookup returns CDR1 SGHRS and CDR2 YFSETQ. The J segment lost 1 base and the V segment lost 0 bases, leaving 4 bases of the junction unmatched. Written as DNA, the CDR3 is TGCGCCAGCAGCTTGGAAGGGGGCGCATCCTACGAGCAGTACTTC. Encoded protein: CASSLEGGASYEQYF.

This clonotype was observed a handful of times. V and J are TRBV20-1 and TRBJ2-2, with TRBD2 identical over 15 bases. The CDR3 totals 18 residues. Germline CDR1 and CDR2: DFQATT and SNEGSKA (reference sequence). Trimming at V came to 6 bases and at J to 3 bases, leaving 11 bases not matched to a gene. CDR3 bases: TGCAGTGCGACCCCCGGGACTAGCGGGGGGCCGTACACCGGGGAGCTGTTTTTT. Its protein is CSATPGTSGGPYTGELFF.

Notes on this clonotype: Being one base from a much bigger clone, this may be a read error. The CDR3 does not end in the conserved phenylalanine or tryptophan, so this is likely a read error. The chain carries TRBV6-1 and TRBJ2-1; no clear D. The germline CDR1 and CDR2 sequences are MNHNS and SASEGT. V was pared by 3 bases and J by 8 bases, with 5 bases between. This CDR3 has 11 residues. The CDR3 reads CASSDRDEQFL. Here the CDR3 DNA reads TGTGCCAGCAGTGATAGGGATGAGCAGTTCCTC.

This clonotype was recorded at least ten times. This sequence joins TRBV7-3 and TRBJ2-2; no reliable D call. The CDR3 runs 15 residues. Germline V gene sequence: CDR1 SGHTA, CDR2 FQGTGA. Trimming pared 5 bases from V and 0 bases from J, leaving 10 bases between. The CDR3 here is CASSNGPANTGELFF. DNA of the CDR3: TGTGCCAGCAGCAATGGACCAGCGAACACCGGGGAGCTGTTTTTT.

J is TRBJ2-1 and V is TRBV20-1; 9 bases fit TRBD2. J lost 0 bases, V lost 1 base, and 4 bases had no gene match. The CDR3 runs 16 residues. The V gene's germline CDR1 is DFQATT and CDR2 SNEGSKA (reference sequence). CDR3: CSARGGLASSYNEQFF. CDR3 sequence (DNA): TGCAGTGCTAGAGGGGGACTAGCAAGCTCCTACAATGAGCAGTTCTTC.

This clonotype was seen ten or more times. CDR3 DNA sequence: TGTGCCAGCAGATCCTACGACAGGGGATTCGCGAACACCGGGGAGCTGTTTTTT. Translation: CASRSYDRGFANTGELFF. V gene TRBV12-3 or TRBV12-4 combines with J gene TRBJ2-2; 8 nucleotides line up with TRBD1. There are 18 residues in the CDR3. The V and J ends lost 6 bases and 0 bases, in that order; junction bases with no gene match: 12.

The chain recombines TRBV3-1 with TRBJ2-7; TRBD1 matches 7 bases. In germline, CDR1 is LGHDT, CDR2 YNNKEL (reference sequence). The CDR3 runs 15 residues. Trimming at V came to 1 base and at J to 4 bases, leaving 7 bases not matched to a gene. The CDR3 sequence is CASSQAPGTAYEQYF. CDR3 coding DNA: TGTGCCAGCAGCCAAGCCCCCGGGACAGCTTACGAGCAGTACTTC.

V and J are TRBV10-3 and TRBJ2-7, with D possibly TRBD2 on 5 matching bases. The CDR3 covers 12 residues. V lost 2 bases, J lost 3 bases, and 5 bases lay in between. CDR1 and CDR2 from the germline V gene are ENHRY and SYGVKD. The CDR3 region has the DNA TGTGCCATCAGTGAGCGGGACTACGAGCAGTACTTC. Residues: CAISERDYEQYF.

This chain links TRBV21-1 with TRBJ2-1; the table's D call of TRBD1 was not tested on the DNA. TRBV21-1 counts as a pseudogene. There are 15 residues in the CDR3. The CDR3 protein is CAMLPGQGRCNEQFF. The CDR3 DNA follows: TGTGCCATGCTCCCGGGACAGGGTCGTTGCAATGAGCAGTTCTTC.

The genes are TRBV7-8 and TRBJ2-1; D remains unclear. The CDR3 runs to 11 residues. Germline V gives CDR1 SGHVS, CDR2 FQNEAQ. Trimming pared 6 bases from V and 8 bases from J, leaving 8 bases between. CDR3 in amino acids: CASSRLDEQFF. CDR3 DNA: TGTGCCAGCAGTCGACTGGATGAGCAGTTCTTC.

The rearrangement joins TRBV27 to TRBJ2-7, with D perhaps TRBD1 or TRBD2 (5 bases each). Trimming stripped 4 bases from V and 0 bases from J, with 7 bases between. Looked up from germline, CDR1 is MNHEY and CDR2 is SMNVEV (reference sequence). The CDR3 spans 13 residues. CDR3 sequence: CASSSGRSYEQYF. The CDR3 DNA reads as TGTGCCAGCAGTTCGGGACGCTCCTACGAGCAGTACTTC.

This clonotype occurred a few times. V and J are TRBV5-1 and TRBJ2-1; 9 nucleotides match TRBD1. CDR1 is SGHRS, CDR2 YFSETQ, per germline. Germline trimming cut 4 bases from V and 5 bases from J; bases unmatched to any gene: 13. CDR3 length: 17 amino acids. CDR3 protein: CASSLTTGGRGNNEQFF. The CDR3 nucleotides are TGCGCCAGCAGCCTAACTACAGGGGGCAGGGGCAACAATGAGCAGTTCTTC.

This clonotype has just a few counts. The chain carries TRBV18 and TRBJ1-1; TRBD1 might be the D (6 bases). Trimming removed 5 bases at V and 4 bases at J, with 14 bases between. This CDR3 is built from 14 residues. Per germline, CDR1 KGHSH and CDR2 LQKENI. CDR3: CASSSVQGGTEAFF. The CDR3 nucleotides are TGTGCCAGCTCATCCGTCCAAGGGGGCACTGAAGCTTTCTTT.

This rearrangement joins TRBV12-3 or TRBV12-4 to TRBJ2-2; the D is unclear. The V and J ends lost 5 bases and 4 bases respectively, with 11 bases between them. CDR3 length: 14 residues. In DNA form, the CDR3 reads TGTGCCAGCAGTCCCTTCCAAGGCACCGGGGAGCTGTTTTTT. It yields the protein CASSPFQGTGELFF.